This entry describes one TCR beta chain. The sample belongs to a study of blood T cell repertoires in COVID-19. About the study: COVID-19 samples collected from the United States, Italy and Spain covered acute and convalescent phases. Sources were T cells, B-cell-depleted T cells, or PBMCs; the material itself was cDNA or gDNA.

Original analysis: The assay estimated nucleated cells by amplifying reference gene primers. Sequenced by immunoSEQ multiplex PCR; TCRdb stores in-frame clones only, minus some. That table supplies the V and J calls and clone size; D and trimming were determined from the DNA. Counted here are 50,000 to 70,000 clones, under 80% occurring once; the ten biggest clones make up roughly 49%. The cohort comprised adults aged about 18 to 100 years residing in 20 to 30 US areas. The TCR was taken from a woman aged 55-75 years who had been exposed to COVID-19. Input material: PBMCs or T cells enriched from blood (not recorded which).

The CDR3 region has the DNA TGTGCCAGCAGTCCGCAGGGTGTGGAGACCCAGTACTTC. Its protein product is CASSPQGVETQYF. V and J are TRBV6-5 and TRBJ2-5, with D tentatively TRBD1 (5 bases). The CDR3 spans 13 residues. The germline V gene has CDR1 MNHEY and CDR2 SVGAGI. V gave up 5 bases and J gave up 5 bases, with 12 bases separating them.